This entry lists 9 T cell receptor beta chains sequenced from one sample in a study of blood T cell repertoires in COVID-19. This table comes from immunoSEQ multiplex PCR, and its TCRdb copy is limited to in-frame clones, with some not included. The table lists roughly 76,000 clones, 85% to 90% of them singletons, with 1.2% in the top ten. The sequencing sample was made of PBMCs or T cells enriched from blood (not recorded which). The receptors were sampled from a woman aged 45 to 65 with acute COVID-19.

The J gene is TRBJ2-7, the V gene TRBV7-8; 10 bases are shared with TRBD1. With 5 bases clipped from V and 2 bases from J, the junction kept 3 bases outside the gene matches. CDR3 length equals 14 residues. CDR1 and CDR2 from the germline V gene are SGHVS and FQNEAQ. The CDR3, as DNA: TGTGCCAGCAGCGTAGGACAGGGGGCCTACGAGCAGTACTTC. Translated: CASSVGQGAYEQYF.

This chain uses TRBV11-2 with TRBJ2-7; D remains ambiguous. V lost 1 base, J lost 1 base, and 8 bases lay in between. The CDR3 spans 14 residues. Germline-derived CDR1 and CDR2 are SGHAT and FQNNGV. CDR3 sequence reads: CASSLVLQSYEQYF. The CDR3 coding sequence is TGTGCCAGCAGCTTAGTCTTACAGTCCTACGAGCAGTACTTC.

The chain employs TRBV29-1 and TRBJ1-2, with TRBD1 matching 8 bases. Germline CDR1 is SQVTM and CDR2 is ANQGSEA. CDR3 length: 11 amino acids. V lost 7 bases to trimming and J lost 4 bases; unmatched junction nucleotides: 2. CDR3 loop: CSEGQGYGYTF. CDR3 in DNA: TGCAGCGAAGGACAGGGCTATGGCTACACCTTC. The full variable domain, completed using reference TRBV29-1 and TRBJ1-2, is SAVISQKPSRDICQRGTSLTIQCQVDSQVTMMFWYRQQPGQSLTLIATANQGSEATYESGFVIDKFPISRPNLTFSTLTVSNMSPEDSSIYLCSEGQGYGYTFGSGTRLTVV.

The chain links TRBV7-2 to TRBJ1-1, with D hard to call. Germline V lookup: CDR1 SGHTA, CDR2 FQGNSA. This CDR3 has 12 residues. V lost 6 bases to trimming and J lost 2 bases, with 7 bases between them. The CDR3 sequence: CASRFTNTEAFF. The CDR3, as DNA: TGTGCCAGCAGATTTACTAACACTGAAGCTTTCTTT. The full variable domain, with the rest looked up from reference TRBV7-2 and TRBJ1-1, is GAGVSQSPSNKVTEKGKDVELRCDPISGHTALYWYRQSLGQGLEFLIYFQGNSAPDKSGLPSDRFSAERTGGSVSTLTIQRTQQEDSAVYLCASRFTNTEAFFGQGTRLTVV.

The table lists this clone with a few counts. The CDR3 protein is CASSFPQEKLFF. The CDR3 DNA reads as TGTGCCAGCAGTTTCCCCCAAGAAAAACTGTTTTTT. The chain uses TRBV12-3 or TRBV12-4 and TRBJ1-4; D is ambiguous. V lost 3 bases, J lost 8 bases, and 7 bases lay in between. This CDR3 has 12 amino acids.

The chain employs TRBV9 and TRBJ2-2; 9 positions match TRBD1. This CDR3 has 17 residues. CDR1 SGDLS and CDR2 YYNGEE come from the germline V gene. Trimming took 0 bases from V and 6 from J; bases not matched to a gene: 9. The CDR3 here is CASSVALPGQGSGELFF. CDR3 nucleotides: TGTGCCAGCAGCGTAGCCCTGCCGGGACAGGGTTCCGGGGAGCTGTTTTTT.

The gene calls are TRBV11-2 and TRBJ1-2, with D possibly TRBD1 on 6 matching bases. Trimming removed 1 base from V and 3 bases from J, with 18 bases in between. This CDR3 is built from 17 residues. Germline lookup yields CDR1 SGHAT and CDR2 FQNNGV. Here the CDR3 DNA reads TGTGCCAGCAGCTTAGTGGGTGTCAGGGGCAGGGACTATGGCTACACCTTC. Amino acid sequence: CASSLVGVRGRDYGYTF.

The CDR3 sequence: CSASRLAINEQFF. The CDR3 nucleotides are TGCAGTGCTAGTCGACTAGCAATTAATGAGCAGTTCTTC. V usage is TRBV20-1 and J usage is TRBJ2-1, with 7 bases matching TRBD2. This CDR3 region has 13 residues. CDR1 is DFQATT, CDR2 SNEGSKA, per germline (reference sequence). J gave up 7 bases and V 3 bases, and 6 bases lay outside the gene matches.

This clone was detected only a few times. The rearrangement uses TRBV4-3 and TRBJ2-1, with 12 nucleotides matching TRBD2. The CDR3 contains 16 residues. V trimming: 0 bases; J trimming: 4 bases; junction bases outside the gene matches: 1. Germline lookup yields CDR1 LGHNA and CDR2 YSLEER. Here the CDR3 reads CASSQEGTSGYNEQFF. The CDR3 DNA reads TGCGCCAGCAGCCAAGAGGGGACTAGCGGGTACAATGAGCAGTTCTTC.